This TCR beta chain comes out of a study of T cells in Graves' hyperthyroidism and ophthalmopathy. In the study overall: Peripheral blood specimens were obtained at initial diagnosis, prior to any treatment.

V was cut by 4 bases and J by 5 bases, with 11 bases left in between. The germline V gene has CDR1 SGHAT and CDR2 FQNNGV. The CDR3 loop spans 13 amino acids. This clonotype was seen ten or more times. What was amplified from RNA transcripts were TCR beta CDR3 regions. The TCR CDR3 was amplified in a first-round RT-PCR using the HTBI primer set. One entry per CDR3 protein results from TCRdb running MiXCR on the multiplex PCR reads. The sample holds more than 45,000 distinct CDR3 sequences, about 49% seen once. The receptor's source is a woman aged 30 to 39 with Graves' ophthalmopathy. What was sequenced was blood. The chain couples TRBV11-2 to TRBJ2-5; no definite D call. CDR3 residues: CASSSSIRETQYF. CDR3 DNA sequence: TGTGCCAGCAGCTCCTCAATTCGGGAGACCCAGTACTTC.